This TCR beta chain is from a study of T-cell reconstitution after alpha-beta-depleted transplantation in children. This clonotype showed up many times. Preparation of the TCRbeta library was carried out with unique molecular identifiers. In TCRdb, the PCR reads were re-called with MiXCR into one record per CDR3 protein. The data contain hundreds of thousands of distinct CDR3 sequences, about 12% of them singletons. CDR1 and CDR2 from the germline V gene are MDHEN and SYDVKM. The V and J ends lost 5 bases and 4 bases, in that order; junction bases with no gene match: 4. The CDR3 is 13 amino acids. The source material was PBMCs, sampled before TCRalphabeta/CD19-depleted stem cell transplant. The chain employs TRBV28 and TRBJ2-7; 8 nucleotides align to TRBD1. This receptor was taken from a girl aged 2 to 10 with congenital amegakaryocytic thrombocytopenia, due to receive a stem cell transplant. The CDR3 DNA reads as TGTGCCAGCAGTAGGGACAGGAGGTACGAGCAGTACTTC. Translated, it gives CASSRDRRYEQYF.